Below, 2 T cell receptor beta chains from the same sample are listed, as sequenced in a study of blood T cell repertoires in COVID-19. Measured with immunoSEQ multiplex PCR; TCRdb has only the in-frame clones, and not every one. The data contain about 130,000 clones, around 79% of them seen just once; the ten biggest clones take up 5%. Sequencing input: peripheral blood. Receptors were obtained from a woman between 65 and 79 years old with COVID-19, enrolled during active disease.

This clone was counted between two and nine times. The V call is TRBV27, the J call TRBJ1-2, with D maybe TRBD1 (5 bases). Germline values: CDR1 MNHEY, CDR2 SMNVEV (reference sequence). Trimming left V 3 bases short and J 0 bases short, with 5 bases between. The CDR3 consists of 13 residues. CDR3 nucleotide sequence: TGTGCCAGCAGTTTGACAGCTAACTATGGCTACACCTTC. The encoded protein is CASSLTANYGYTF.

The chain carries TRBV19 and TRBJ2-3; TRBD2 matches 15 bases. J lost 4 bases, V lost 6 bases, and 2 bases had no gene match. Germline loops: CDR1 LNHDA, CDR2 SQIVND (reference sequence). This CDR3 region has 15 residues. Written as DNA, the CDR3 is TGTGCCAGTAGCCGGACTAGCGGGGGGGCAGATACGCAGTATTTT. The encoded protein is CASSRTSGGADTQYF.